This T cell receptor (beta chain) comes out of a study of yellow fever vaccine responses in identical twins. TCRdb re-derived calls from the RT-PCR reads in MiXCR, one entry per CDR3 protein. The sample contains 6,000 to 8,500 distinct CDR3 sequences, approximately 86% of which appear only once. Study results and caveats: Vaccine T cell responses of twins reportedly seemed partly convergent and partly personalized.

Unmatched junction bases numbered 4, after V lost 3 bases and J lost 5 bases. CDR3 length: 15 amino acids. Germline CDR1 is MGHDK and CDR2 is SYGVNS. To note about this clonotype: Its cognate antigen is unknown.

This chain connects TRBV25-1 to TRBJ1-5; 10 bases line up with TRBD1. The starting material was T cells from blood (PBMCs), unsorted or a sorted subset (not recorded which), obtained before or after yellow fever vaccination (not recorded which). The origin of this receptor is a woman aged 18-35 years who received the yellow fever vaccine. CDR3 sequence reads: CASSEGGTGDQPQHF. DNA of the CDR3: TGTGCCAGCAGTGAGGGAGGGACAGGGGATCAGCCCCAGCATTTT.